This T cell receptor beta chain was observed in a study of shared clonotypes between healthy human individuals. Notes on the study in general: Across a few donors, naive CD4 shared roughly 5%, naive CD8 3% to 3.5%, memory CD4 approximately 2.5%, memory CD8 0.4% to 0.5%. Exclusively blood specimens were collected; tissue repertoires likely differ.

Authors' methods: Junction-only immunoSEQ data arrived without quality scores, meaning filtering differed. Data came from immunoSEQ multiplex PCR; TCRdb stores just in-frame clones and leaves some out. The V and J calls and clone size are taken from that table; D and trimming were inferred from the DNA. The top ten clones hold more than 1.5% of a sample with hundreds of thousands of clones, around four fifths of them seen once. The V and J ends lost 7 bases and 6 bases, in that order; junction bases with no gene match: 7. Looked up from germline, CDR1 is SGHVS and CDR2 is FQNEAQ. This CDR3 has 13 residues. About this clone itself: Antigen: not known.

This TCR was recovered from a woman under 40 in good health. The chain carries TRBV7-8 and TRBJ2-7, with 9 nucleotides matching TRBD1. The sequencing sample was made of memory CD4+ T cells sorted from blood. Subset indicated: CD45RA-negative fraction. CDR3 sequence: CASNDRGNGEQYF. The CDR3, as DNA: TGTGCCAGCAACGACAGGGGGAACGGCGAGCAGTACTTC.